Listed here are 20 T cell receptor beta chains from one sample, sequenced in a study of cytomegalovirus exposure and HLA in healthy donors (dated by TCRdb to the late 2010s). Library preparation used the immunoSEQ multiplex PCR assay. TCRdb carries this immuneACCESS record with in-frame sequences only. Its versions omit some clonotypes, under half of them owing to an unresolved V gene in the studies checked, with the rest unexplained. This sample gives around 160,000 clones in total; about 89% of them show up just once. The ten largest clones add up to 3% to 3.5% of the sample. Sequenced material: PBMCs. The receptor source for this set is a woman under 30 in good health and CMV-seropositive.

This chain uses TRBV2 with TRBJ1-5; D is unclear. Per germline, CDR1 SNHLY and CDR2 FYNNEI. Trimming cost V 4 bases and J 2 bases, with 12 bases left between them. The CDR3 covers 15 residues. Here the CDR3 DNA reads TGTGCCAGCAGTGGCCGGGGATCCGGCAATCAGCCCCAGCATTTT. This encodes CASSGRGSGNQPQHF.

The V and J genes are TRBV6-6 and TRBJ2-4; D unclear. CDR3 length equals 15 residues. CDR1 and CDR2 from the germline V gene are MNHNY and SVGAGI (reference sequence). Trimming cost V 1 base and J 1 base, with 8 bases left between them. The CDR3 DNA reads TGTGCCAGCAGTTACTACCGCGCGGCCAAAAACATTCAGTACTTC. Residues: CASSYYRAAKNIQYF.

J is TRBJ1-1 and V is TRBV15; TRBD1 is a possible D gene (5 bases). V gave up 5 bases and J gave up 3 bases, with 13 bases separating them. CDR1 is LNHNV, CDR2 YYDKDF, per germline (reference sequence). The CDR3 runs to 14 residues. The CDR3 coding sequence is TGTGCCACCAGCTCTCGCCGGGGGGACACTGAAGCTTTCTTT. Amino acid sequence: CATSSRRGDTEAFF.

The gene calls are TRBV5-1 and TRBJ1-2; 8 bases are a match to TRBD1. Germline assignment: CDR1 SGHRS and CDR2 YFSETQ. The V segment lost 3 bases and the J segment 7 bases; nucleotides outside the gene matches: 5. The CDR3 is 13 amino acids. The CDR3 reads CASSWDRSSGYTF. CDR3 DNA: TGCGCCAGCAGCTGGGACAGGAGTTCTGGCTACACCTTC.

This chain uses TRBV9 with TRBJ2-5; the match to TRBD2 covers 7 bases. Trimming took 0 bases from V and 5 from J; bases not matched to a gene: 7. In germline, CDR1 is SGDLS, CDR2 YYNGEE. The CDR3 length is 15 residues. CDR3 coding DNA: TGTGCCAGCAGCGTAGCAGGCGGGAGTGGCGAGACCCAGTACTTC. Residues: CASSVAGGSGETQYF.

This chain links TRBV4-3 with TRBJ2-7, with 7 bases aligning to TRBD1. V lost 3 bases to trimming and J lost 4 bases; unmatched junction nucleotides: 3. The CDR3 is 13 amino acids. Germline V gives CDR1 LGHNA, CDR2 YSLEER. The CDR3 DNA reads as TGCGCCAGCAGCCACGTACAGGGGTACGAGCAGTACTTC. This gives the protein CASSHVQGYEQYF.

This clone was recorded once. The same CDR3 is also encoded by other DNA sequences in this sample. This chain connects TRBV6-5 to TRBJ1-2, with TRBD1 matching 9 bases. The germline gives CDR1 MNHEY, CDR2 SVGAGI. The V segment lost 5 bases and the J segment 4 bases; nucleotides outside the gene matches: 5. The CDR3 spans 14 residues. In DNA, the CDR3 is TGTGCCAGCAGTCCCGACAGGGGGGGCTATGGCTACACCTTC. This sequence encodes CASSPDRGGYGYTF.

This clone was seen more than once but under ten times. The chain couples TRBV2 to TRBJ2-2, with 9 bases aligning to TRBD1. Germline V gene lookup returns CDR1 SNHLY and CDR2 FYNNEI. Unmatched junction bases numbered 18, after V lost 7 bases and J lost 3 bases. The length of the CDR3 is 19 residues. CDR3: CASTSPRDREVRDTGELFF. CDR3 sequence (DNA): TGTGCCAGCACATCCCCCAGGGACAGGGAGGTCCGGGACACCGGGGAGCTGTTTTTT.

This clone has just one count. The chain recombines TRBV7-2 with TRBJ2-7; 14 nucleotides match TRBD2. V shed 1 base, J shed 13 bases, and the junction held 9 bases outside the gene matches. Germline CDR1 SGHTA, CDR2 FQGNSA. CDR3 length: 15 amino acids. CDR3 residues: CASSLDTTSGRATYF. In DNA form, the CDR3 reads TGTGCCAGCAGCTTAGATACGACTAGCGGGAGGGCCACATACTTC.

The V gene is TRBV5-1, the J gene TRBJ1-1; 10 nucleotides line up with TRBD1. The ends lost 4 bases at V and 3 bases at J; junction bases unmatched: 3. The CDR3 loop spans 14 amino acids. Germline CDR1 and CDR2: SGHRS and YFSETQ. The CDR3 here is CASSPGTGDTEAFF. The CDR3 nucleotides read TGCGCCAGCAGCCCGGGGACAGGGGACACTGAAGCTTTCTTT.

The genes are TRBV11-2 and TRBJ1-1; tentative D call: TRBD1 (5 bases). The CDR3 has 15 amino acids. From germline, CDR1 is SGHAT and CDR2 FQNNGV. Trimming cost V 6 bases and J 0 bases, with 14 bases left between them. The DNA of the CDR3 is TGTGCCAGCAGAACCACAGGAGTCATGAACACTGAAGCTTTCTTT. This gives the protein CASRTTGVMNTEAFF.

The chain couples TRBV6-5 to TRBJ2-7; the match to TRBD1 covers 10 bases. The length of the CDR3 is 14 residues. The germline CDR1 and CDR2 sequences are MNHEY and SVGAGI. With V trimmed by 6 bases and J by 5 bases, 7 bases remained unmatched. Here the CDR3 DNA reads TGTGCCAGCAGCCGACGGACAGGGGGGCACGAGCAGTACTTC. This translates into CASSRRTGGHEQYF.

This chain links TRBV11-3 with TRBJ2-1; D remains unclear. V was clipped by 3 bases and J by 6 bases, with 9 bases between them. Germline CDR1 is SGHNT and CDR2 is YENEEA. The CDR3 extends over 13 amino acids. Here the CDR3 DNA reads TGTGCCAGCAGCTTGAGGATGGGCAATGAGCAGTTCTTC. It yields the protein CASSLRMGNEQFF.

A remark on this clone: The sample has other DNA sequences that encode this CDR3 too. The V and J genes are TRBV7-9 and TRBJ2-6; D is possibly TRBD1 (5 bases). V was pared by 6 bases and J by 4 bases, with 10 bases between. Germline CDR1 SEHNR, CDR2 FQNEAQ (reference sequence). The CDR3 is 14 residues long. In DNA form, the CDR3 reads TGTGCCAGCAGGGGGCAGGGAGGGGCCAACGTCCTGACTTTC. This encodes CASRGQGGANVLTF.

The count of this clone is one. The chain joins TRBV29-1 to TRBJ2-1; unclear D gene. CDR3 length: 12 residues. V dropped 8 bases and J dropped 4 bases, with 12 bases sitting between them. Germline loops: CDR1 SQVTM, CDR2 ANQGSEA. The CDR3 DNA reads TGCAGCTCCTATTTCGTTTACAATGAGCAGTTCTTC. Translated, it gives CSSYFVYNEQFF.

The J gene is TRBJ1-2, the V gene TRBV5-4; no definite D call. V dropped 0 bases and J dropped 4 bases, with 13 bases sitting between them. CDR3 length: 15 amino acids. The germline CDR1 and CDR2 sequences are SGHNT and YYREEE (reference sequence). CDR3 bases: TGTGCCAGCAGCTTGGGGGCAGGTTTGGGCTATGGCTACACCTTC. It is translated as CASSLGAGLGYGYTF.

This rearrangement joins TRBV6-5 to TRBJ2-6, with 8 bases aligning to TRBD1. V gave up 6 bases and J gave up 4 bases; unmatched junction bases: 5. Germline V lookup: CDR1 MNHEY, CDR2 SVGAGI. This CDR3 contains 15 residues. Here the CDR3 DNA reads TGTGCCAGCAGCTTGGACAGGGTGGGGGCCAACGTCCTGACTTTC. Translating gives CASSLDRVGANVLTF.

The V call is TRBV19, the J call TRBJ2-7; TRBD1 matches at 7 bases. The CDR3 covers 14 residues. Germline CDR1 and CDR2: LNHDA and SQIVND (reference sequence). The V gene end was trimmed by 4 bases and the J gene end by 4 bases; junction bases not matched to a gene: 7. The CDR3 loop is CASSTGTELYEQYF. DNA of the CDR3: TGTGCCAGTAGTACTGGGACAGAACTTTACGAGCAGTACTTC.

The chain combines TRBV10-1 with TRBJ1-1; 11 positions match TRBD1. Germline CDR1 reads WNHNN; CDR2 reads SYGVQD (reference sequence). This CDR3 has 15 amino acids. Germline trimming cut 4 bases from V and 4 bases from J; bases unmatched to any gene: 5. In nucleotides, the CDR3 is TGCGCCAGCAGTGGAACCGGGACAGGGGGCACTGAAGCTTTCTTT. Translating it yields CASSGTGTGGTEAFF.

The chain has TRBV28 and TRBJ1-2; perhaps TRBD1 as D (6 bases). CDR1 is MDHEN, CDR2 SYDVKM, per germline. The CDR3 is made up of 13 amino acids. DNA for the CDR3: TGTGCTAACTGGGGGGGCTCTAACTATGGCTACACCTTC. Translated, it gives CANWGGSNYGYTF.